The entry below describes one TCR beta chain. Its antigen remains unknown. Clones were sequenced by immunoSEQ multiplex PCR, and TCRdb holds only the in-frame ones, with some missing. The table has roughly 45,000 clones, 84% seen once. The record originates from a study of OX40 agonist ivuxolimab in advanced cancers. Background on the study: Patients were treated with ivuxolimab, an agonistic anti-OX40 (CD134) antibody. Checkpoint inhibitors had been given previously to 35% to 50% of patients. Patients treated during dose escalation were battling hepatocellular carcinoma, melanoma, renal cell or head and neck cancer.

Study results and limitations: Blood T cells, both CD4+ and CD8+, expanded clonally by week 6 at 0.1 to 3.0 mg/kg.

The CDR3 spans 11 residues. V was cut by 2 bases and J by 5 bases, with 2 bases left in between. Germline V lookup: CDR1 SGHDT, CDR2 YYEEEE. This clonotype was obtained from an adult with an advanced solid tumor such as melanoma, head and neck, liver or kidney cancer. This chain connects TRBV5-6 to TRBJ2-1; D remains ambiguous. The material sequenced was CD4+ or CD8+ T cells sorted from blood, taken in a trial of the OX40 agonist ivuxolimab. This CDR3 is CASSLNNEQFF. The CDR3 region has the DNA TGTGCCAGCAGCTTAAACAATGAGCAGTTCTTC.